The sequence of this T cell receptor beta chain was determined in a study of T-cell memory formation after mild COVID-19. In TCRdb, the 5' RACE reads were re-called with MiXCR into one record per CDR3 protein. Of about 540,000 distinct CDR3 sequences in the sample, roughly 20% were seen once. The trim removed 0 bases at V and 2 bases at J, leaving 5 bases unmatched. Germline V gene sequence: CDR1 SQVTM, CDR2 ANQGSEA. This CDR3 has 15 amino acids. With respect to this clonotype: The target antigen is unknown.

Study-wide points: Second-wave clones reaching peak frequency on day 37 lacked confirmed SARS-CoV-2 specificity.

The source of this sequence is an adult woman who had mild COVID-19 (a few samples of this study predate the infection). Cell type and time point are not known. The chain combines TRBV29-1 with TRBJ2-7, with 9 bases aligning to TRBD1. What was sequenced was PBMCs or a T cell subset sorted from them (not recorded which). Here the CDR3 DNA reads TGCAGCGTTGAAGAGAGGGGACAGGGAGCCTACGAGCAGTACTTC. It yields the protein CSVEERGQGAYEQYF.